These 11 T cell receptor beta chains share one sample of origin, sequenced in a study of cytomegalovirus exposure and HLA in healthy donors. The PCR had 60 Vbeta and 13 Jbeta primers. TCRdb's table, derived via immunoSEQ multiplex PCR, lists solely in-frame clones and lacks some. The table for this sample gives tens of thousands of clones. The sequenced sample was PBMCs. The receptors were sampled from a woman aged 55-69 years in good health and CMV-seronegative.

The rearrangement uses TRBV10-3 and TRBJ2-3, with D hard to call. The ends were cut back, 2 bases at V and 2 bases at J, with 8 bases in the middle. Looked up from germline, CDR1 is ENHRY and CDR2 is SYGVKD. The CDR3 has 14 residues. Here the CDR3 reads CAISETIYTDTQYF. Written as DNA, the CDR3 is TGTGCCATCAGTGAGACTATCTACACAGATACGCAGTATTTT.

The chain couples TRBV10-2 to TRBJ2-7, with 7 positions matching TRBD2. The CDR3 length is 15 residues. Losses at the gene ends were 5 bases for V and 3 bases for J; bases not matched to a gene: 10. The germline V gene has CDR1 WSHSY and CDR2 SAAADI. The CDR3 DNA sequence: TGCGCCAGCAGTTTTCAGCGGGGTCGGGGCTACGAGCAGTACTTC. Encoded protein: CASSFQRGRGYEQYF.

The rearrangement links TRBV9 to TRBJ1-1; 9 nucleotides agree with TRBD1. The CDR3 is 15 amino acids. In germline, CDR1 is SGDLS, CDR2 YYNGEE. V gave up 3 bases and J gave up 1 base; unmatched junction bases: 4. CDR3 sequence (DNA): TGTGCCAGCAGCGGGAAACAGGGGGCGAACACTGAAGCTTTCTTT. It is translated as CASSGKQGANTEAFF.

J is TRBJ2-7 and V is TRBV7-2, with a weak D call TRBD1 (6 bases). Germline CDR1 and CDR2: SGHTA and FQGNSA. The CDR3 is 13 residues long. Deletions cut 7 bases from V and 5 bases from J, with 15 bases between. CDR3 in amino acids: CASKTGMGNEQYF. The CDR3 nucleotides are TGTGCCAGCAAAACAGGGATGGGAAACGAGCAGTACTTC.

The rearrangement joins TRBV7-2 to TRBJ2-5; 13 bases agree with TRBD2. V trimming: 5 bases; J trimming: 4 bases; junction bases outside the gene matches: 4. This CDR3 has 15 residues. Germline assignment: CDR1 SGHTA and CDR2 FQGNSA. CDR3 region: CASSPLAGGGETQYF. The CDR3 coding sequence is TGTGCCAGCAGCCCACTAGCGGGGGGGGGAGAGACCCAGTACTTC.

The chain has TRBV19 and TRBJ2-1; possibly TRBD1 for D (6 bases). There are 17 residues in the CDR3. Germline lookup yields CDR1 LNHDA and CDR2 SQIVND (reference sequence). V lost 1 base and J 1 base, leaving 14 bases between the germline ends. The CDR3 reads CASSIGGGRTSYNEQFF. CDR3 DNA sequence: TGTGCCAGTAGTATAGGAGGGGGACGGACGTCCTACAATGAGCAGTTCTTC.

In DNA form, the CDR3 reads TGTGCCATCCGAAAACAGACCGGGGAGCTGTTTTTT. Protein sequence: CAIRKQTGELFF. The chain couples TRBV19 to TRBJ2-2; D is unresolved. Trimming stripped 10 bases from V and 5 bases from J, with 11 bases between. Germline V gene sequence: CDR1 LNHDA, CDR2 SQIVND (reference sequence). The CDR3 contains 12 residues.

Here the CDR3 reads CASSLDRTQETQYF. CDR3 nucleotides: TGCGCCAGCAGCTTGGACAGGACCCAAGAGACCCAGTACTTC. The chain uses TRBV5-1 and TRBJ2-5, with TRBD1 as a possible D gene (5 bases). The CDR3 runs to 14 residues. Germline CDR1 is SGHRS and CDR2 is YFSETQ. The V and J ends lost 0 bases and 1 base respectively, with 7 bases between them.

V usage is TRBV7-9 and J usage is TRBJ2-7; 11 nucleotides agree with TRBD1. The V and J ends lost 4 bases and 1 base, in that order; junction bases with no gene match: 6. The CDR3 consists of 16 residues. Germline values: CDR1 SEHNR, CDR2 FQNEAQ (reference sequence). In DNA form, the CDR3 reads TGTGCCAGCAGCTCCCATGGGACAGGGGGATCCTACGAGCAGTACTTC. Protein sequence: CASSSHGTGGSYEQYF.

The chain links TRBV6-5 to TRBJ1-3; D is ambiguous. V was clipped by 0 bases and J by 0 bases, with 9 bases between them. CDR3 length: 16 amino acids. Germline V gene sequence: CDR1 MNHEY, CDR2 SVGAGI. In DNA form, the CDR3 reads TGTGCCAGCAGTTACTCGTCGAGAACCTCTGGAAACACCATATATTTT. Amino acids: CASSYSSRTSGNTIYF.

The genes are TRBV5-1 and TRBJ2-5, with TRBD1 matching 8 bases. CDR1 is SGHRS, CDR2 YFSETQ, per germline. The ends lost 4 bases at V and 7 bases at J; junction bases unmatched: 9. CDR3 size: 14 residues. Written as DNA, the CDR3 is TGCGCCAGCAGCATCGGGACAGGCAAGGGGACCCAGTACTTC. It translates to CASSIGTGKGTQYF.